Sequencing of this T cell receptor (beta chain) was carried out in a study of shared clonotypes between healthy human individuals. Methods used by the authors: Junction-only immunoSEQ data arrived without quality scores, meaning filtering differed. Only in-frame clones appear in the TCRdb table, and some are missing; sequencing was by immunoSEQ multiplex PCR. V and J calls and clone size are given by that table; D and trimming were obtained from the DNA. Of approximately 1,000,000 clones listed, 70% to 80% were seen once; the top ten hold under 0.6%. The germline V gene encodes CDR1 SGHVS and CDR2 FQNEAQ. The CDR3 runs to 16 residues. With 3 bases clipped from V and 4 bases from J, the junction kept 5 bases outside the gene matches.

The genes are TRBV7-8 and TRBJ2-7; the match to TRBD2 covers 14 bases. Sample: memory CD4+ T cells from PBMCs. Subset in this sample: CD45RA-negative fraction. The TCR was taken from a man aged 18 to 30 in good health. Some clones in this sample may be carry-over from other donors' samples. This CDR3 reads CASSLVTSGRDYEQYF. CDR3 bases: TGTGCCAGCAGCTTGGTGACTAGCGGGAGGGATTACGAGCAGTACTTC.